The sequence of this T cell receptor beta chain was determined in a study of a mutant IDH1 vaccine in newly diagnosed glioma. Study details: Males made up 62.5% and females roughly 40% of treated patients, whose mean age was approximately 40 years. Study outcomes and limitations: Patients mounted vaccine-induced immune responses in 93.3% of cases.

A note on this clone: Its antigen is unknown.

V lost 3 bases and J 1 base, leaving 14 bases between the germline ends. There are 15 residues in the CDR3. From germline, CDR1 is SGHRS and CDR2 YFSETQ. The repertoire was sequenced with immunoSEQ multiplex PCR; TCRdb's copy has only in-frame clones and lacks some. Altogether about 66,000 clones are present, about 86% being singletons, with the ten largest covering roughly 2.8%. Time point indicated: baseline, week 1 (first vaccination visit). Stated treatment: pre-vaccination baseline after standard-of-care therapy. Donors had new IDH1-mutant astrocytomas of WHO grade 3 or 4 (ATRX-lost). Sequenced material: PBMCs, taken from a glioma patient treated with radiotherapy, temozolomide or both. V is TRBV5-1 and J is TRBJ2-7; a possible D gene is TRBD2 (6 bases). The origin of this receptor is a young man with glioma. The CDR3 region has the DNA TGCGCCAGCAGCTCCCAGGGAGGATCGTCCTACGAGCAGTACTTC. Its protein product is CASSSQGGSSYEQYF. The full variable domain, with the rest looked up from reference TRBV5-1 and TRBJ2-7, is KAGVTQTPRYLIKTRGQQVTLSCSPISGHRSVSWYQQTPGQGLQFLFEYFSETQRNKGNFPGRFSGRQFSNSRSEMNVSTLELGDSALYLCASSSQGGSSYEQYFGPGTRLTVT.